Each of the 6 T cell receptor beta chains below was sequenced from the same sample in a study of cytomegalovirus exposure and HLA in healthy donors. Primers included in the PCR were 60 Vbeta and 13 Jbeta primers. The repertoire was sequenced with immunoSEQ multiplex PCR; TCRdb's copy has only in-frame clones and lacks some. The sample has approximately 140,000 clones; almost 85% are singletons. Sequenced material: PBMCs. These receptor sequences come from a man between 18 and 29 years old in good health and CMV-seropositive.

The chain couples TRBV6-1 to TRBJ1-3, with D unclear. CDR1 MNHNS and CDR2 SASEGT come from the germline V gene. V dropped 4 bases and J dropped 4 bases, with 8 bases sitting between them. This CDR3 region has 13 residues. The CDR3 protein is CASSAYPGNTIYF. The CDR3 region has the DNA TGTGCCAGCAGTGCCTACCCCGGAAACACCATATATTTT.

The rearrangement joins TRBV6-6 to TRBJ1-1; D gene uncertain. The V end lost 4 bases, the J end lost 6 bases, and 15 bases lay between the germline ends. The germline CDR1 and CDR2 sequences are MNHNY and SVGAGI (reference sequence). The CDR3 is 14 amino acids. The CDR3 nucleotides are TGTGCCAGCAGTTTTAACCCAGATGCCCCTGAAGCTTTCTTT. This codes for CASSFNPDAPEAFF.

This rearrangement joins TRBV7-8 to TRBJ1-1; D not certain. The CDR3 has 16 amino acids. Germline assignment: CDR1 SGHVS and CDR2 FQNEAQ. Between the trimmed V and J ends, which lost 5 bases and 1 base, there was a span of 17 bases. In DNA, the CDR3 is TGTGCCAGCAGCCTCTTTGGGGAGGGCAGGAACACTGAAGCTTTCTTT. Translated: CASSLFGEGRNTEAFF.

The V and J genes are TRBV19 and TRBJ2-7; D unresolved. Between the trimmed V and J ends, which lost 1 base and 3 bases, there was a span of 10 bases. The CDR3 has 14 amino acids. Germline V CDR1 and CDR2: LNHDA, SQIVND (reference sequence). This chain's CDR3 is CASSIGVRGYEQYF. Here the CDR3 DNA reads TGTGCCAGTAGTATAGGGGTACGAGGCTACGAGCAGTACTTC.

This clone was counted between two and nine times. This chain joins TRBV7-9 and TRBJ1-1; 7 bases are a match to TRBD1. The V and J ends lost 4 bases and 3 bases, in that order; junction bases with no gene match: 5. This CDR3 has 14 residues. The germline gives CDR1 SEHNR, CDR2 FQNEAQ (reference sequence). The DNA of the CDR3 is TGTGCCAGCAGCTACACAGGGGAGGACACTGAAGCTTTCTTT. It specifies CASSYTGEDTEAFF.

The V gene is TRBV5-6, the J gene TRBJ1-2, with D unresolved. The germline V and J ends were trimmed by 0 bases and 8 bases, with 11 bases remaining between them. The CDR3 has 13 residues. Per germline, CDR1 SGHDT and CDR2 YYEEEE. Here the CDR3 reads CASSLGSGRGYTF. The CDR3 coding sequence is TGTGCCAGCAGCTTGGGGTCAGGCCGGGGCTACACCTTC.